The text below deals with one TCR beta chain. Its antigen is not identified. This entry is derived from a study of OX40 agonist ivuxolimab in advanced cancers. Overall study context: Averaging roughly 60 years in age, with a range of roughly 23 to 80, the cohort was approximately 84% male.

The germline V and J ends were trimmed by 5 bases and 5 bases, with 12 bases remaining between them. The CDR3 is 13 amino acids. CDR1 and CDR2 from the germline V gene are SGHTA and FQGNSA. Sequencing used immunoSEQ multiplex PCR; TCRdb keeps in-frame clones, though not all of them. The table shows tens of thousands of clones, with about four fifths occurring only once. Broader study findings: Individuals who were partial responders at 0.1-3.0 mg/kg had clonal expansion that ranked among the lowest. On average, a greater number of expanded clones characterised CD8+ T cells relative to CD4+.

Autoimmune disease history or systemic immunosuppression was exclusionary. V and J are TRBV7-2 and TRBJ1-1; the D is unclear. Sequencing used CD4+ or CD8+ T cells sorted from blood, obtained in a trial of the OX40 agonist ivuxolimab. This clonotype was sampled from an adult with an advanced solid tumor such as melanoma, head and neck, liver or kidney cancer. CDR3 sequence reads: CASSLKPGTEAFF. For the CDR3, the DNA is TGTGCCAGCAGCCTGAAACCGGGGACTGAAGCTTTCTTT.